This paragraph covers one T cell receptor beta chain sequence. As handled by the study authors: Estimation of nucleated cell counts relied on the amplification of reference gene primers. Sequencing used immunoSEQ multiplex PCR; TCRdb keeps in-frame clones, though not all of them. That table gives V, J and clone size, and the DNA gave D and trimming. The sample includes around 100,000 clones, just over 90% of them seen just once. The V segment lost 0 bases and the J segment 7 bases; nucleotides outside the gene matches: 9. The CDR3 is made up of 16 amino acids. CDR1 and CDR2 from the germline V gene are WSHSY and SAAADI. This sample is drawn from a study of blood T cell repertoires in COVID-19. About the research overall: The samples span acute and convalescent COVID-19 from the United States, Italy and Spain. PBMCs, B-cell-depleted T cells, or T cells were the source of the cDNA or gDNA that made up the material.

The receptor was derived from a man between 50 and 59 years old with acute or convalescent COVID-19. The J gene is TRBJ2-7, the V gene TRBV10-2; 10 positions agree with TRBD2. Sequencing was performed on peripheral blood. The CDR3 is CASSESPGTSVGEQYF. The CDR3 region has the DNA TGCGCCAGCAGTGAGTCTCCCGGGACTAGCGTAGGAGAGCAGTACTTC.